The present T cell receptor beta chain was sequenced within a study of blood T cell repertoires in COVID-19. The wider study: The origin of the acute and convalescent COVID-19 samples was the United States, Italy and Spain.

This clone was found once. TCRdb's table, derived via immunoSEQ multiplex PCR, lists solely in-frame clones and lacks some. The table has almost 55,000 clones, 80% to 90% seen once. The V gene lost 6 bases and the J gene lost 3 bases, with 12 bases spanning the gap. The CDR3 extends over 13 amino acids. Germline V gene data show CDR1 as MNHEY and CDR2 as SMNVEV (reference sequence). The sequenced sample was peripheral blood. The chain couples TRBV27 to TRBJ2-7, with D possibly matching TRBD1 (5 bases). This TCR came from a human donor in a cohort sampled during active COVID-19. The CDR3 bases are TGTGCCAGCAGCTCCCAGGGATACTACGAGCAGTACTTC. This sequence encodes CASSSQGYYEQYF.